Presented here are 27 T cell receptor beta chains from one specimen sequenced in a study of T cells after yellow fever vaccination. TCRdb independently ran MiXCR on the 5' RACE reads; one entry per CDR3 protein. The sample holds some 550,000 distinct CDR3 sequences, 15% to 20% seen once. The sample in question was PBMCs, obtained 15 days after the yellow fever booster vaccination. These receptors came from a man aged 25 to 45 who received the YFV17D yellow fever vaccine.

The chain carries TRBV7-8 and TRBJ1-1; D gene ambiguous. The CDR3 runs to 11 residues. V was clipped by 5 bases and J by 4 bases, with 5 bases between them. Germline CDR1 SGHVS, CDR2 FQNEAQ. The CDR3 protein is CASSARTEAFF. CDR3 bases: TGTGCCAGCAGCGCTCGCACTGAAGCTTTCTTT.

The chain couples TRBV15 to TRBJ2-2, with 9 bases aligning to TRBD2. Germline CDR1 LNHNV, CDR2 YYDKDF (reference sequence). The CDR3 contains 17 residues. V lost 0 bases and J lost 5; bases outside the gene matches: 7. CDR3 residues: CATSRDSGSMGTGELFF. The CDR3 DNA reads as TGTGCCACCAGCAGAGATAGCGGGAGTATGGGAACCGGGGAGCTGTTTTTT.

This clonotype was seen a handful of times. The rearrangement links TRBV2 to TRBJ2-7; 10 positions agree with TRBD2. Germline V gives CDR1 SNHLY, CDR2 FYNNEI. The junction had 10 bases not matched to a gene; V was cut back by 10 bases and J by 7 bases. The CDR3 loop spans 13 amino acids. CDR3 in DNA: TGTGCCACCGGTGCTAGCGGGAGTGGGGAGCAGTACTTC. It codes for CATGASGSGEQYF.

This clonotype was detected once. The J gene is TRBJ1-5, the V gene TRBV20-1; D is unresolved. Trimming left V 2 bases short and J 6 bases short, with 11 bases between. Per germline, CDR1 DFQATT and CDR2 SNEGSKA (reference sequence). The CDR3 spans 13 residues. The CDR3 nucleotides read TGCAGTGCTAGACCATTGGCTGGTCAGCCCCAGCATTTT. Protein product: CSARPLAGQPQHF.

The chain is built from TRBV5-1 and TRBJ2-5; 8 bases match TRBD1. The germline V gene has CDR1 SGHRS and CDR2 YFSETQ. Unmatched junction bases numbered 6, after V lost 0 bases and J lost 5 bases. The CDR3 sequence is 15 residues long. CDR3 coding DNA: TGCGCCAGCAGCTTGGGGTCTCAGGGGGCTGAGACCCAGTACTTC. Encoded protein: CASSLGSQGAETQYF.

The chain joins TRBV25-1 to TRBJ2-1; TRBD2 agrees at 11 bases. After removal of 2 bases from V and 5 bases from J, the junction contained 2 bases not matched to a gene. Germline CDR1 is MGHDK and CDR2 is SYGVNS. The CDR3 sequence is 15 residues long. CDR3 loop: CASSELGLADNEQFF. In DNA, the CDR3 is TGTGCCAGCAGTGAACTGGGACTAGCGGACAATGAGCAGTTCTTC.

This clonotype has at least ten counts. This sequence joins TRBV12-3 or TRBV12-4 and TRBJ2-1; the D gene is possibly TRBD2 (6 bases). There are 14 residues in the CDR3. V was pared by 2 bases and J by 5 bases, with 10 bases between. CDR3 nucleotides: TGTGCCAGCAGTTTAAGTAGCGGCAACAATGAGCAGTTCTTC. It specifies CASSLSSGNNEQFF.

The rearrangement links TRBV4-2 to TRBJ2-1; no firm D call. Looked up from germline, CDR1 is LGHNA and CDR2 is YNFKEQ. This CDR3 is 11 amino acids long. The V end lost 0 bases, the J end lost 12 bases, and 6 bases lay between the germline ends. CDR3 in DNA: TGTGCCAGCAGCCAAGAAGGTTGGCAGTTCTTC. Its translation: CASSQEGWQFF.

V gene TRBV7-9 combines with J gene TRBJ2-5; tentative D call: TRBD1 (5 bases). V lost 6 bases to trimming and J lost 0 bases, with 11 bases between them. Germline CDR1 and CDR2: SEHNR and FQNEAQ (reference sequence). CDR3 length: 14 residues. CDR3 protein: CASRLQTDQETQYF. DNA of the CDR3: TGTGCCAGCAGACTGCAGACAGACCAAGAGACCCAGTACTTC.

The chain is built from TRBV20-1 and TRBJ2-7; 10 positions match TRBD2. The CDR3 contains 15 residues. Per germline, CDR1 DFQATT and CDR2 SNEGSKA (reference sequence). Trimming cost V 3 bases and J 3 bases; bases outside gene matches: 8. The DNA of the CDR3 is TGCAGTGCTAGCAAATTAGCGGGAGGCCTCTACGAGCAGTACTTC. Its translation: CSASKLAGGLYEQYF.

The CDR3 DNA is TGTGCCAGCAGTTTTAAGGGGGTTGGCTACACCTTC. Translating it yields CASSFKGVGYTF. This sequence joins TRBV28 and TRBJ1-2; TRBD1 might be the D (6 bases). Deletions cut 3 bases from V and 7 bases from J, with 9 bases between. The V gene's germline CDR1 is MDHEN and CDR2 SYDVKM. The CDR3 sequence is 12 residues long.

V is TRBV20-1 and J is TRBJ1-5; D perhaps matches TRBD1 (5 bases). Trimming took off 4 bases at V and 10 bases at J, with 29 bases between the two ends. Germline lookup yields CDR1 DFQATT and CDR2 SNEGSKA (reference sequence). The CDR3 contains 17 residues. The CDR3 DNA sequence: TGCAGTGCTAAAGGGAACCCCGCTCTGAAAACAGGAGTTCCCCAGCATTTT. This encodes CSAKGNPALKTGVPQHF.

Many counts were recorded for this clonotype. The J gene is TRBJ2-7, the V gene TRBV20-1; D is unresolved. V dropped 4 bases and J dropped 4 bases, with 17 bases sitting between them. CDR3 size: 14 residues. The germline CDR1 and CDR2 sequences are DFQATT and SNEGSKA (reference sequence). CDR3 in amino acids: CSATSRPYPYEQYF. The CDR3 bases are TGCAGTGCTACCTCCCGACCCTACCCTTACGAGCAGTACTTC.

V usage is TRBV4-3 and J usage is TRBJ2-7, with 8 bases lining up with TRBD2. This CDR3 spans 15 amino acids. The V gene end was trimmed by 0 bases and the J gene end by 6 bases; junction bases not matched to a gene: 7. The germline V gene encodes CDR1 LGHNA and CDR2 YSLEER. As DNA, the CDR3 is TGCGCCAGCAGCCAAGAAACGGGAGGGACGGGCGAGCAGTACTTC. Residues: CASSQETGGTGEQYF.

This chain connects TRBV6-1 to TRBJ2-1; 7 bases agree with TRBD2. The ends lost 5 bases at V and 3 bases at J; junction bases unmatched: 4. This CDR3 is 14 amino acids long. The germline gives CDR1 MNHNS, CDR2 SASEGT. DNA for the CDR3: TGTGCCAGCAGTCAGGGACTAAACTACAATGAGCAGTTCTTC. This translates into CASSQGLNYNEQFF.

The chain's CDR3 is CASSLAGTEPQHF. The CDR3 region has the DNA TGCGCCAGCAGCTTGGCCGGGACAGAGCCCCAGCATTTT. The chain combines TRBV5-1 with TRBJ1-5; 7 nucleotides align to TRBD1. Germline V gene lookup returns CDR1 SGHRS and CDR2 YFSETQ. V was clipped by 0 bases and J by 8 bases; unmatched bases: 2. There are 13 residues in the CDR3.

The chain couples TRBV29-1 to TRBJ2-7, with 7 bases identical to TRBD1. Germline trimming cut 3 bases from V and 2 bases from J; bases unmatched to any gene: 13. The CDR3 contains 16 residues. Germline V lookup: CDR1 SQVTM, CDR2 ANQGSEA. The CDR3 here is CSVERGRYSGTYEQYF. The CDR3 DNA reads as TGCAGCGTTGAGAGGGGGCGTTATTCCGGTACCTACGAGCAGTACTTC.

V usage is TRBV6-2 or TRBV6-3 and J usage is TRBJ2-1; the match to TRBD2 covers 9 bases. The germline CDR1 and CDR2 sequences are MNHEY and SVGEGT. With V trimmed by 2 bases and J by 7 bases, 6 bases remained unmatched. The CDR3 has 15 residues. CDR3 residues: CASSYRASGRNEQFF. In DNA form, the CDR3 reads TGTGCCAGCAGTTACCGGGCCAGCGGGAGGAATGAGCAGTTCTTC.

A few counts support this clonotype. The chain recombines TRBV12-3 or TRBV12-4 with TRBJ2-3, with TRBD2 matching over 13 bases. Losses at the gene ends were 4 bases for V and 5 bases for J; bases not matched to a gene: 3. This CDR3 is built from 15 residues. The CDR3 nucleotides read TGTGCCAGCAGTTGGACTAGCGGGAGTGGAGATACGCAGTATTTT. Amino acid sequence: CASSWTSGSGDTQYF.

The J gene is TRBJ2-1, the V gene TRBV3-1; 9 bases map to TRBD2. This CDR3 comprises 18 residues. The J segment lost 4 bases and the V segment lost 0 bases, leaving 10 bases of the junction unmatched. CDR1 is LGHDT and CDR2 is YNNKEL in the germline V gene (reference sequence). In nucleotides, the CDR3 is TGTGCCAGCAGCCAAGAGGGGCTCCGCAGCGGGAGGTACAATGAGCAGTTCTTC. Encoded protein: CASSQEGLRSGRYNEQFF.

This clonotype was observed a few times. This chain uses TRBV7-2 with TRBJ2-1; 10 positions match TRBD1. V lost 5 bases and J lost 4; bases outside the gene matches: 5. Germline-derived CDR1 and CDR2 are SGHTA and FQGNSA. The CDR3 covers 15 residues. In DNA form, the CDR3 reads TGTGCCAGCAGCCGACAGGGGGCGGCTTACAATGAGCAGTTCTTC. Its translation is CASSRQGAAYNEQFF.

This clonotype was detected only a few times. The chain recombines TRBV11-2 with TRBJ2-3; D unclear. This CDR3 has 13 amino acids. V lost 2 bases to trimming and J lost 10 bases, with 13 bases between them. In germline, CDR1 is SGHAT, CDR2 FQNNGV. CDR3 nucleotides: TGTGCCAGCAGCTTATATGGGTCCGGCGCGCAGTATTTT. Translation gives CASSLYGSGAQYF.

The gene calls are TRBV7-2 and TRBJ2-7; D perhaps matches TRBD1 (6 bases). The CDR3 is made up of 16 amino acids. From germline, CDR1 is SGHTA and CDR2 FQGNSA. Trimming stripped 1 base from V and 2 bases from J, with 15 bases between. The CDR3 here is CASSLVGAQSTYEQYF. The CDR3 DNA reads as TGTGCCAGCAGCTTAGTGGGGGCCCAATCAACCTACGAGCAGTACTTC.

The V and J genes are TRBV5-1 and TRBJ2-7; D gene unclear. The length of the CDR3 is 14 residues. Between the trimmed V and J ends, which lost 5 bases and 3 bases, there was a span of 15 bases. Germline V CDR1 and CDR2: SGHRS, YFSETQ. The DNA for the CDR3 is TGCGCCAGCAGTTCCGGCAGAACGGGCTACGAGCAGTACTTC. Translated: CASSSGRTGYEQYF.

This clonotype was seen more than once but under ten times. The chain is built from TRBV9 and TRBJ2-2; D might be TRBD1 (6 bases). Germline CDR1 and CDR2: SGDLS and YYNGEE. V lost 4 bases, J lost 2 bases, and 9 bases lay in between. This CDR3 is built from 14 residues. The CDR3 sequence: CASSTGQNTGELFF. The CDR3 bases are TGTGCCAGCAGCACGGGACAAAACACCGGGGAGCTGTTTTTT.

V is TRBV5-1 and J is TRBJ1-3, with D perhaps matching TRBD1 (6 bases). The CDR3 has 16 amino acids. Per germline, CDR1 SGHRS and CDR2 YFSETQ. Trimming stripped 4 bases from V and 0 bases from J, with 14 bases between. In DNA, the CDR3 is TGCGCCAGCAGCAGAGGGGGGCCTAGCTCTGGAAACACCATATATTTT. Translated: CASSRGGPSSGNTIYF. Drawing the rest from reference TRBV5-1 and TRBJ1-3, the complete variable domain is KAGVTQTPRYLIKTRGQQVTLSCSPISGHRSVSWYQQTPGQGLQFLFEYFSETQRNKGNFPGRFSGRQFSNSRSEMNVSTLELGDSALYLCASSRGGPSSGNTIYFGEGSWLTVV.

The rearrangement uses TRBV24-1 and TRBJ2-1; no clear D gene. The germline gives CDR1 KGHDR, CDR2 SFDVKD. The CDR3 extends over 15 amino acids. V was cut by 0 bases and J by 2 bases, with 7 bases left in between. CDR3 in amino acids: CATSDLGDAYNEQFF. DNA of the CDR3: TGTGCCACCAGTGATTTGGGAGACGCCTACAATGAGCAGTTCTTC.